This T cell receptor beta chain was captured in a study of blood T cell repertoires in COVID-19. Profiling relied on immunoSEQ multiplex PCR, and the TCRdb table lists in-frame clones only, not all of them. The profile shows around 150,000 clones, 80% to 85% of them singletons. The count of this clone is one. Per the germline V gene, CDR1 is ENHRY and CDR2 is SYGVKD. The trim removed 7 bases at V and 7 bases at J, leaving 6 bases unmatched. This CDR3 has 14 amino acids. This receptor was taken from a woman of 80 years or more with active or convalescent COVID-19. The chain combines TRBV10-3 with TRBJ2-1; 11 positions agree with TRBD1. What was sequenced was peripheral blood. This CDR3 reads CAIIRDRGSNEQFF. DNA for the CDR3: TGTGCCATCATTCGGGACAGGGGGTCGAATGAGCAGTTCTTC.